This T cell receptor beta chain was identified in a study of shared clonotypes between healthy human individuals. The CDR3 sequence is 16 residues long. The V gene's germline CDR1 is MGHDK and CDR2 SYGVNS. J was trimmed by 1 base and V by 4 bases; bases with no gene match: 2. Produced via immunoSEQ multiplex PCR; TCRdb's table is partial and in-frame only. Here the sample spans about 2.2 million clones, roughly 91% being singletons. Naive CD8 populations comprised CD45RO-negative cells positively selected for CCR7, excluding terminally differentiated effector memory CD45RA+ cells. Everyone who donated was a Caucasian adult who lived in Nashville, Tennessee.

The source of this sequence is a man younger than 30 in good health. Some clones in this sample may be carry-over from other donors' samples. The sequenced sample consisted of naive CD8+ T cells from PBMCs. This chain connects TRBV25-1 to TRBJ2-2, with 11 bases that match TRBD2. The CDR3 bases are TGTGCCAGCAGTGGCGGGACTAGCGGGAACACCGGGGAGCTGTTTTTT. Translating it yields CASSGGTSGNTGELFF.